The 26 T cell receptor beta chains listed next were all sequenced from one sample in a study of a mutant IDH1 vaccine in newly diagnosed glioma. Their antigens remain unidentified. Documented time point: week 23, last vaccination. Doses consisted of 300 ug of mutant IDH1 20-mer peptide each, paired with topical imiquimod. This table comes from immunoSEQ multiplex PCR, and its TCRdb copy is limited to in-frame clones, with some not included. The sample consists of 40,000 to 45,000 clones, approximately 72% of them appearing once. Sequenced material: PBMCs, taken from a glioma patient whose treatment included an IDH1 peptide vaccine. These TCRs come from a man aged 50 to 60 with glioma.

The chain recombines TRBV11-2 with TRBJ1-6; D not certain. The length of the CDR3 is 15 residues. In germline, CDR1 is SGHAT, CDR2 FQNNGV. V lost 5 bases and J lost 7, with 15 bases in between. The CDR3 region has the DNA TGTGCCAGCAGCCCCCTAGGACGGTCCAATTCACCCCTCCACTTT. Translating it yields CASSPLGRSNSPLHF.

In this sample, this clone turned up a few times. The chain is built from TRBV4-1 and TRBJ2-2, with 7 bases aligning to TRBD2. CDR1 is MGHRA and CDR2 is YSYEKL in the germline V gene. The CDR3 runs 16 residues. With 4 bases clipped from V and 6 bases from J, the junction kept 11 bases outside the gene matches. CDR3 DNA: TGCGCCAGCAGCCCCCGACTAGCCCAATCCGCCGGGGAGCTGTTTTTT. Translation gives CASSPRLAQSAGELFF.

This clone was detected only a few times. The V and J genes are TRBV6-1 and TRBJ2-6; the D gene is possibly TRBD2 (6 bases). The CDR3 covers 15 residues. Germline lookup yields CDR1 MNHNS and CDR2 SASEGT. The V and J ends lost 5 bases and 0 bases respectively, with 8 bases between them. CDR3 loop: CASSPEGSGANVLTF. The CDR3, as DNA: TGTGCCAGCAGTCCGGAGGGCTCTGGGGCCAACGTCCTGACTTTC.

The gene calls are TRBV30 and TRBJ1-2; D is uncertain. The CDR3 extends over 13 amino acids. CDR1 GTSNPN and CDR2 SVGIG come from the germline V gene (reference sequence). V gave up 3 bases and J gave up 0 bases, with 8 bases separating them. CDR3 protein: CAWRHPSNYGYTF. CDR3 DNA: TGTGCCTGGAGACATCCGTCTAACTATGGCTACACCTTC. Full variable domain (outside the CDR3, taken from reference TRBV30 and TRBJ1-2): SQTIHQWPATLVQPVGSPLSLECTVEGTSNPNLYWYRQAAGRGLQLLFYSVGIGQISSEVPQNLSASRPQDRQFILSSKKLLLSDSGFYLCAWRHPSNYGYTFGSGTRLTVV.

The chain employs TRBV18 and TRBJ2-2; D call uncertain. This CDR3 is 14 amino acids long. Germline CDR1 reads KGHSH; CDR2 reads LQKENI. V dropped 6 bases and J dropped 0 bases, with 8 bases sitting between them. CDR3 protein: CASSPDTNTGELFF. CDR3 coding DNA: TGTGCCAGCTCCCCAGACACGAACACCGGGGAGCTGTTTTTT. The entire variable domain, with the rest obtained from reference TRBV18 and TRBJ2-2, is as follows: NAGVMQNPRHLVRRRGQEARLRCSPMKGHSHVYWYRQLPEEGLKFMVYLQKENIIDESGMPKERFSAEFPKEGPSILRIQQVVRGDSAAYFCASSPDTNTGELFFGEGSRLTVL.

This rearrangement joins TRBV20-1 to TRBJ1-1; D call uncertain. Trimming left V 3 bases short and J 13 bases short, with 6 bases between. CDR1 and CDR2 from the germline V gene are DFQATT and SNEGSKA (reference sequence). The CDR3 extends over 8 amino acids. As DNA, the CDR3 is TGCAGTGCTAGGGATGATTTCTTT. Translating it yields CSARDDFF.

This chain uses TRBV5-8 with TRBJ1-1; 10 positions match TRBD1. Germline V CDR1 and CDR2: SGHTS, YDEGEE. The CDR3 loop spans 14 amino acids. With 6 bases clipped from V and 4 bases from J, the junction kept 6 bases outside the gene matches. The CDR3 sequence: CASMLGTGATEAFF. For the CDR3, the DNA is TGTGCCAGCATGCTCGGGACAGGGGCCACTGAAGCTTTCTTT.

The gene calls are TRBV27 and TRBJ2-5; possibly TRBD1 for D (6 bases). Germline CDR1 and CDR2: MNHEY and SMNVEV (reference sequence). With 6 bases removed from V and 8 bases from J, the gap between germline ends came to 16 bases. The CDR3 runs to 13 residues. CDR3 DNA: TGTGCCAGCAGCTGGGGGCCCAAGAGAACCCAGTACTTC. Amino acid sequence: CASSWGPKRTQYF.

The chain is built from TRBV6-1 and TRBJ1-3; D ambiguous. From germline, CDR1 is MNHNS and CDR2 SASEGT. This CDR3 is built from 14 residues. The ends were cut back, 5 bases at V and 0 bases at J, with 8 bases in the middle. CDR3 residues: CASSPDFSGNTIYF. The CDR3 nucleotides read TGTGCCAGCAGTCCGGACTTCTCTGGAAACACCATATATTTT.

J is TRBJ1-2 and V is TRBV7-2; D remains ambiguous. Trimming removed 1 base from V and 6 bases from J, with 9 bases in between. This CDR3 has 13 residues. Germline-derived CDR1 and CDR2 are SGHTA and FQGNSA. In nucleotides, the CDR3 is TGTGCCAGCAGCTTAGTGGGTTCGGATGGCTACACCTTC. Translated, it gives CASSLVGSDGYTF.

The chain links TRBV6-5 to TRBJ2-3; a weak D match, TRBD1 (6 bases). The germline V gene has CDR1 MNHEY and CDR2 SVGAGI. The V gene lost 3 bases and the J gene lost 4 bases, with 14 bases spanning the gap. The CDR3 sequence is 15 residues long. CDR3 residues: CASSYLQGLADTQYF. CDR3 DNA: TGTGCCAGCAGTTATCTGCAGGGGCTGGCAGATACGCAGTATTTT.

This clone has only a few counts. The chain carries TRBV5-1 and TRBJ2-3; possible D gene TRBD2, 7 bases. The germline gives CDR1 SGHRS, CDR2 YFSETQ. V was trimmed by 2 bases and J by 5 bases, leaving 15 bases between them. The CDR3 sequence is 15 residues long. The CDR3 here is CASSFRGGALDTQYF. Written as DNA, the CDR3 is TGCGCCAGCAGCTTTCGAGGGGGGGCTTTAGATACGCAGTATTTT.

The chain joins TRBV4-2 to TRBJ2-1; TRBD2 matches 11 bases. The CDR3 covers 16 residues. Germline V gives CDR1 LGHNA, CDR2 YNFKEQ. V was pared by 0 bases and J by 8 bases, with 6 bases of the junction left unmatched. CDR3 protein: CASSQDSSGGADEQFF. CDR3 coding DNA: TGTGCCAGCAGCCAAGATAGTAGCGGGGGGGCTGATGAGCAGTTCTTC.

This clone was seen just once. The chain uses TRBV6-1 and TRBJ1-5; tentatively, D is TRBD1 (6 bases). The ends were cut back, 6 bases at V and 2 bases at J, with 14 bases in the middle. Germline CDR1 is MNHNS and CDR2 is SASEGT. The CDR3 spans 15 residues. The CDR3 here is CASRNPTGRNQPQHF. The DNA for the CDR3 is TGTGCCAGCAGAAACCCGACAGGCCGCAATCAGCCCCAGCATTTT.

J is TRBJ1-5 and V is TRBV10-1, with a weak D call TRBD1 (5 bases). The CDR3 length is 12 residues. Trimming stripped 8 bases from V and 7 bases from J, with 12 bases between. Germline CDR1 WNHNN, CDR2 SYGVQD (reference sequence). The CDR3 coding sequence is TGCGCCAGCGGGGCAGATCGACAGCCCCAGCATTTT. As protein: CASGADRQPQHF.

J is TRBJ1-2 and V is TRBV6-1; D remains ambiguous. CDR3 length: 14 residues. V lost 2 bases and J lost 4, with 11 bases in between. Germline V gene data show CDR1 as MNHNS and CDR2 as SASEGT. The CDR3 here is CASSEIGQLYGYTF. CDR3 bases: TGTGCCAGCAGTGAAATAGGTCAGCTCTATGGCTACACCTTC.

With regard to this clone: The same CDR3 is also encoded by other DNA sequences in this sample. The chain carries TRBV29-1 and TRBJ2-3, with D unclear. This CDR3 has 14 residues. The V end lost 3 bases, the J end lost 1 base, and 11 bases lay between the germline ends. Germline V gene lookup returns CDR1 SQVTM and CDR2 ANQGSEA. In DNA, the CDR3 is TGCAGCGTTGACCGTCCCCAGGGCACAGATACGCAGTATTTT. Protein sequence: CSVDRPQGTDTQYF.

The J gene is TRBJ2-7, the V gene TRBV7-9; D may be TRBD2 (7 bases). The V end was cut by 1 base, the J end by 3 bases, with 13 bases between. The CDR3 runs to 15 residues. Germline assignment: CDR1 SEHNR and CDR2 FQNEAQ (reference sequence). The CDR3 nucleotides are TGTGCCAGCAGCTTAGTGGGGGGGGCGATCTACGAGCAGTACTTC. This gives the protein CASSLVGGAIYEQYF.

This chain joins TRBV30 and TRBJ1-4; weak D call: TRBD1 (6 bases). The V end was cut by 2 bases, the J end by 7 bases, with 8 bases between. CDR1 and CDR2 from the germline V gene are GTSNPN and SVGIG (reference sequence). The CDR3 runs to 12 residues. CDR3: CAWSRTAEKLFF. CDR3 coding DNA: TGTGCCTGGAGTCGGACAGCTGAAAAACTGTTTTTT.

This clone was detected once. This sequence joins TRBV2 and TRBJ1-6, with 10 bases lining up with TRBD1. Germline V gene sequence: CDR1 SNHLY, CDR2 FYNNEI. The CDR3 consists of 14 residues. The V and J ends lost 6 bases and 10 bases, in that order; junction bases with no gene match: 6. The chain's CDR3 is CASRGQGEVSPLHF. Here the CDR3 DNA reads TGTGCCAGCAGAGGACAGGGGGAGGTCTCACCCCTCCACTTT.

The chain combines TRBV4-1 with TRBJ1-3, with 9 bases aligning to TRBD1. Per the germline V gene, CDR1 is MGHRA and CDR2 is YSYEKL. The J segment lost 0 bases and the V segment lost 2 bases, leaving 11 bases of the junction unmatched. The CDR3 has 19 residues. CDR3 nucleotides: TGCGCCAGCAGCCAATTCTGGGGGACAGGGACGTCCTCTGGAAACACCATATATTTT. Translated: CASSQFWGTGTSSGNTIYF.

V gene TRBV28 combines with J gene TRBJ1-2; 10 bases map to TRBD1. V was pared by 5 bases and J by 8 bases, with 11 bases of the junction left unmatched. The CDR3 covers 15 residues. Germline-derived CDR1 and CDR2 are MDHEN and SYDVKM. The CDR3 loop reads CASSGSGTGENGYTF. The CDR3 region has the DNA TGTGCCAGCAGTGGGTCCGGGACAGGGGAAAACGGCTACACCTTC.

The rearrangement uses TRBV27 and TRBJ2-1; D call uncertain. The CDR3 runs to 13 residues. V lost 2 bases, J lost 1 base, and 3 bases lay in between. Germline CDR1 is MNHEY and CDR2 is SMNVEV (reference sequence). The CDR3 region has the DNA TGTGCCAGCAGTTTAGATTCCTACAATGAGCAGTTCTTC. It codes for CASSLDSYNEQFF.

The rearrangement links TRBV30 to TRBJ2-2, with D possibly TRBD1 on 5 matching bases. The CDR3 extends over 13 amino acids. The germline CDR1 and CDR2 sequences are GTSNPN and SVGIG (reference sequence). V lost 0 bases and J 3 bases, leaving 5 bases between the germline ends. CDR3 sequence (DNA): TGTGCCTGGAGTGTAGGGGACACCGGGGAGCTGTTTTTT. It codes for CAWSVGDTGELFF.

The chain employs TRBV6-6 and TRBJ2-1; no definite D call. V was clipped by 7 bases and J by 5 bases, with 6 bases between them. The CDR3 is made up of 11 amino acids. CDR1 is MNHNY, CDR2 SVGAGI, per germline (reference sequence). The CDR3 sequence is CASNQDNEQFF. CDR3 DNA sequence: TGTGCCAGCAACCAAGACAATGAGCAGTTCTTC.

Here the CDR3 reads CASRDLGTGGYGYTF. The DNA of the CDR3 is TGTGCCAGCAGGGACCTCGGGACAGGGGGCTATGGCTACACCTTC. The gene calls are TRBV6-5 and TRBJ1-2; 11 positions match TRBD1. The germline V gene has CDR1 MNHEY and CDR2 SVGAGI. V shed 6 bases and J 4 bases; nucleotides not matched to a gene: 7. CDR3 length: 15 residues.